This passage covers 19 T cell receptor beta chains from one sample sequenced in a study of neoadjuvant nivolumab and ipilimumab in lung cancer. Measured with immunoSEQ multiplex PCR; TCRdb has only the in-frame clones, and not every one. The sample includes about 4,300 clones, roughly 79% seen only once; the top ten take approximately 5.2%. Sequencing used normal lung tissue adjacent to the tumor, obtained after neoadjuvant nivolumab, alone or with ipilimumab, at or shortly before surgery. Source of these receptors: an adult with non-small cell lung cancer. Some clones in this sample may be carry-over from other donors' samples.

A single count supports this clone. The germline gene is not matched at one end of the junction; a read error may be the cause. The chain is built from TRBV6-5 and TRBJ2-7; TRBD1 agrees at 9 bases. Germline CDR1 MNHEY, CDR2 SVGAGI. The CDR3 runs 12 residues. CDR3 DNA sequence: TGTGCCAGCAGGAGGCCGGGGACAGGGTTCCACTTC. Amino acid sequence: CASRRPGTGFHF.

The chain employs TRBV7-2 and TRBJ1-2; unclear D gene. This CDR3 has 12 amino acids. Germline loops: CDR1 SGHTA, CDR2 FQGNSA. Between the trimmed V and J ends, which lost 5 bases and 6 bases, there was a span of 10 bases. CDR3 bases: TGTGCCAGCAGCCTAAGGACCCATGGCTACACCTTC. Translation gives CASSLRTHGYTF.

The rearrangement links TRBV15 to TRBJ2-3; 9 bases are shared with TRBD2. Germline V CDR1 and CDR2: LNHNV, YYDKDF (reference sequence). Trimming cost V 5 bases and J 1 base; bases outside gene matches: 7. The CDR3 is 16 residues long. The CDR3 region has the DNA TGTGCCACCAGCGAATTCCGCGGGGGGGGCACAGATACGCAGTATTTT. Protein: CATSEFRGGGTDTQYF.

The genes are TRBV11-2 and TRBJ2-7; TRBD1 agrees at 7 bases. With 3 bases clipped from V and 3 bases from J, the junction kept 2 bases outside the gene matches. Germline V gene lookup returns CDR1 SGHAT and CDR2 FQNNGV. This CDR3 comprises 13 residues. CDR3 DNA sequence: TGTGCCAGCAGCTTTGACAGGGACTACGAGCAGTACTTC. The encoded protein is CASSFDRDYEQYF.

This clone was detected only once. The V and J genes are TRBV11-2 and TRBJ2-2; a weak D match, TRBD2 (6 bases). Germline CDR1 SGHAT, CDR2 FQNNGV. There are 15 residues in the CDR3. Trimming pared 5 bases from V and 1 base from J, leaving 11 bases between. CDR3 nucleotides: TGTGCCAGCAGCCTGGGACTCATGAACACCGGGGAGCTGTTTTTT. This encodes CASSLGLMNTGELFF.

V and J are TRBV4-3 and TRBJ1-2; D is unclear. The CDR3 extends over 13 amino acids. Trimming pared 3 bases from V and 7 bases from J, leaving 12 bases between. Germline V gene sequence: CDR1 LGHNA, CDR2 YSLEER. The CDR3 reads CASSQQRGSGYTF. DNA of the CDR3: TGCGCCAGCAGCCAGCAAAGAGGGTCTGGCTACACCTTC.

This clone was recorded once. This chain links TRBV5-6 with TRBJ2-3; D is tentatively TRBD1 or TRBD2 (5 bases each). Trimming removed 2 bases at V and 5 bases at J, with 12 bases between. This CDR3 contains 14 residues. Germline CDR1 SGHDT, CDR2 YYEEEE. Here the CDR3 reads CASSFNGGGDTQYF. The CDR3 DNA reads TGTGCCAGCAGCTTCAACGGTGGGGGAGATACGCAGTATTTT.

This clone has a single count. The chain carries TRBV11-2 and TRBJ2-7, with 9 bases identical to TRBD2. The germline V gene encodes CDR1 SGHAT and CDR2 FQNNGV. This CDR3 spans 15 amino acids. Trimming at V came to 2 bases and at J to 2 bases, leaving 4 bases not matched to a gene. Here the CDR3 reads CASSLRLAETYEQYF. In nucleotides, the CDR3 is TGTGCCAGCAGCTTAAGACTAGCGGAAACCTACGAGCAGTACTTC.

Only one count was recorded for this clone. The gene calls are TRBV5-5 and TRBJ2-7; D might be TRBD1 (6 bases). This CDR3 is 13 amino acids long. V lost 2 bases to trimming and J lost 6 bases, with 12 bases between them. The V gene's germline CDR1 is SGHKS and CDR2 YYEKEE (reference sequence). The CDR3 sequence is CASSFYTGIEQYF. In DNA, the CDR3 is TGTGCCAGCAGCTTCTATACAGGGATCGAGCAGTACTTC.

V usage is TRBV4-1 and J usage is TRBJ2-2; 8 positions match TRBD2. The V and J ends lost 4 bases and 3 bases, in that order; junction bases with no gene match: 10. Germline CDR1 MGHRA, CDR2 YSYEKL. This CDR3 comprises 17 residues. CDR3 DNA: TGCGCCAGCAGCCCCCTTTCGGGGGGGGCCGACACCGGGGAGCTGTTTTTT. This sequence encodes CASSPLSGGADTGELFF.

The chain recombines TRBV10-3 with TRBJ1-3; D perhaps matches TRBD1 (5 bases). Germline assignment: CDR1 ENHRY and CDR2 SYGVKD. The CDR3 totals 13 residues. The V end was cut by 10 bases, the J end by 4 bases, with 14 bases between. The CDR3 loop is CATTGTQGNTIYF. In DNA form, the CDR3 reads TGTGCCACCACCGGGACCCAGGGAAACACCATATATTTT.

V is TRBV6-4 and J is TRBJ1-2; no definite D call. The CDR3 is made up of 13 amino acids. Trimming left V 5 bases short and J 9 bases short, with 16 bases between. Germline V gives CDR1 MRHNA, CDR2 SNTAGT. The CDR3 DNA reads as TGTGCCAGCAGTACCCGACGGGGTGAGAGCTACACCTTC. As protein: CASSTRRGESYTF.

This sequence joins TRBV6-6 and TRBJ1-2; D ambiguous. Germline V gene sequence: CDR1 MNHNY, CDR2 SVGAGI (reference sequence). V was pared by 7 bases and J by 4 bases, with 13 bases between. CDR3 length equals 13 residues. The CDR3 region has the DNA TGTGCCAGCAACCGAGGCGTGACCTATGGCTACACCTTC. Translating gives CASNRGVTYGYTF.

This chain connects TRBV7-2 to TRBJ2-7, with D perhaps TRBD1 (5 bases). The germline V gene encodes CDR1 SGHTA and CDR2 FQGNSA. V lost 5 bases to trimming and J lost 3 bases, with 11 bases between them. The CDR3 has 13 amino acids. CDR3: CASSAQTVYEQYF. CDR3 coding DNA: TGTGCCAGCAGCGCCCAGACAGTCTACGAGCAGTACTTC.

This chain joins TRBV11-2 and TRBJ1-3; 9 positions agree with TRBD1. The CDR3 contains 15 residues. Germline CDR1 reads SGHAT; CDR2 reads FQNNGV. Germline trimming cut 5 bases from V and 2 bases from J; bases unmatched to any gene: 4. In DNA, the CDR3 is TGTGCCAGCAGCCCTCGGACAGGGGCTGGAAACACCATATATTTT. It codes for CASSPRTGAGNTIYF.

V usage is TRBV4-2 and J usage is TRBJ2-7, with 8 bases fitting TRBD2. V trimming: 3 bases; J trimming: 6 bases; junction bases outside the gene matches: 10. The germline gives CDR1 LGHNA, CDR2 YNFKEQ. This CDR3 is 15 amino acids long. Here the CDR3 reads CASSQILAGTVEQYF. The CDR3 nucleotides are TGTGCCAGCAGCCAGATCTTAGCGGGGACCGTCGAGCAGTACTTC.

This clone was seen a few times. The chain is built from TRBV5-1 and TRBJ2-7; D call uncertain. Germline CDR1 and CDR2: SGHRS and YFSETQ. Trimming stripped 0 bases from V and 0 bases from J, with 7 bases between. This CDR3 has 14 amino acids. The CDR3 nucleotides read TGCGCCAGCAGCTTGGCTCCGCACTCCTACGAGCAGTACTTC. Amino acids: CASSLAPHSYEQYF.

The chain combines TRBV18 with TRBJ1-4; D is unclear. Germline V gene sequence: CDR1 KGHSH, CDR2 LQKENI. V lost 5 bases, J lost 0 bases, and 4 bases lay in between. The CDR3 runs to 13 residues. The CDR3 sequence: CASSRTTNEKLFF. For the CDR3, the DNA is TGTGCCAGCTCAAGGACAACTAATGAAAAACTGTTTTTT.

The J gene is TRBJ2-3, the V gene TRBV1; the listed D gene, TRBD2, was not tested against the DNA. TRBV1 is listed as a pseudogene. The length of the CDR3 is 18 residues. DNA of the CDR3: TGCACCAGCAGCCAAGACCATAGAGCGGGGGGGCGGACAGATACGCAGTATTTT. Translation gives CTSSQDHRAGGRTDTQYF.